The 17 T cell receptor beta chains reported below all come from one sample, sequenced in a study of blood T cell repertoires in COVID-19. Measured with immunoSEQ multiplex PCR; TCRdb has only the in-frame clones, and not every one. Altogether a few hundred thousand clones are present, around 85% being singletons, with the ten largest covering roughly 3.6%. The sequencing sample was made of peripheral blood. These receptors came from a woman aged 18 to 35 with acute or convalescent COVID-19.

V usage is TRBV24-1 and J usage is TRBJ2-1; 9 nucleotides align to TRBD2. This CDR3 contains 19 residues. Germline V gene sequence: CDR1 KGHDR, CDR2 SFDVKD. With 5 bases clipped from V and 0 bases from J, the junction kept 13 bases outside the gene matches. The CDR3 is CATSGGGREGLVSYNEQFF. In DNA form, the CDR3 reads TGTGCCACCAGTGGAGGGGGGCGGGAGGGCCTGGTCTCCTACAATGAGCAGTTCTTC.

This clone has a handful of counts. CDR3 amino acids: CASSLSRYEQYF. The DNA for the CDR3 is TGTGCCAGCAGTTTAAGCCGATACGAGCAGTACTTC. The rearrangement links TRBV12-3 or TRBV12-4 to TRBJ2-7; D gene uncertain. V was clipped by 2 bases and J by 4 bases, with 6 bases between them. CDR3 length equals 12 residues.

The V gene is TRBV24-1, the J gene TRBJ2-7; D remains ambiguous. Germline V gene lookup returns CDR1 KGHDR and CDR2 SFDVKD. Trimming removed 3 bases at V and 4 bases at J, with 21 bases between. This CDR3 is 17 amino acids long. The CDR3 spells CATSDPRKAESGYEQYF. For the CDR3, the DNA is TGTGCCACCAGTGATCCTCGAAAGGCAGAATCGGGTTACGAGCAGTACTTC.

The chain combines TRBV13 with TRBJ2-3; 12 bases map to TRBD2. V shed 10 bases and J 6 bases; nucleotides not matched to a gene: 14. Germline CDR1 and CDR2: PRHDT and FYEKMQ (reference sequence). The CDR3 consists of 16 residues. Written as DNA, the CDR3 is TGTGCCATACGGACCGCTAGCGGGGGGGCGACGGATACGCAGTATTTT. Protein product: CAIRTASGGATDTQYF.

The chain's CDR3 is CASSLGTTAQTQYF. CDR3 in DNA: TGTGCCAGCAGCTTGGGCACTACGGCGCAGACCCAGTACTTC. The chain carries TRBV5-5 and TRBJ2-5; unclear D gene. This CDR3 region has 14 residues. Germline V CDR1 and CDR2: SGHKS, YYEKEE (reference sequence). V lost 0 bases, J lost 6 bases, and 12 bases lay in between.

The chain carries TRBV19 and TRBJ1-4; no clear D gene. The V gene's germline CDR1 is LNHDA and CDR2 SQIVND (reference sequence). The CDR3 contains 12 residues. V gave up 5 bases and J gave up 7 bases, with 8 bases separating them. The CDR3 protein is CASSASIEKLFF. The CDR3 DNA reads TGTGCCAGTAGTGCCTCTATTGAAAAACTGTTTTTT.

This clone has just one count. The chain is built from TRBV23-1 and TRBJ1-1, with 10 bases fitting TRBD1. TRBV23-1 is sorted into the ORF group, with uncertain function. After removal of 5 bases from V and 0 bases from J, the junction contained 6 bases not matched to a gene. The CDR3 covers 16 residues. The CDR3 coding sequence is TGCGCCAGCAGTTGGGGACAGGGGATCATGAACACTGAAGCTTTCTTT. This gives the protein CASSWGQGIMNTEAFF.

This chain joins TRBV12-3 or TRBV12-4 and TRBJ1-1; D is undetermined. CDR3 length: 13 amino acids. V lost 6 bases, J lost 5 bases, and 13 bases lay in between. The chain's CDR3 is CASSFDTATEAFF. The CDR3 DNA is TGTGCCAGCAGCTTCGACACCGCGACTGAAGCTTTCTTT.

The sample holds one count of this clone. The rearrangement uses TRBV27 and TRBJ1-1, with 9 bases aligning to TRBD1. In germline, CDR1 is MNHEY, CDR2 SMNVEV (reference sequence). The CDR3 length is 15 residues. The V segment lost 5 bases and the J segment 4 bases; nucleotides outside the gene matches: 8. This CDR3 is CASSPSGTGSTEAFF. CDR3 nucleotides: TGTGCCAGCAGTCCGTCCGGGACAGGGAGCACTGAAGCTTTCTTT.

The CDR3 reads CASSLSAGGGGYTF. The CDR3 DNA reads as TGTGCCAGCAGTTTATCGGCGGGGGGCGGTGGCTACACCTTC. The chain joins TRBV27 to TRBJ1-2; the D gene is possibly TRBD1 (6 bases). V shed 0 bases and J shed 7 bases, with 12 bases lying between them. The germline CDR1 and CDR2 sequences are MNHEY and SMNVEV (reference sequence). The CDR3 loop spans 14 amino acids.

The chain joins TRBV7-7 to TRBJ1-1; a weak D match, TRBD1 (5 bases). V lost 7 bases and J 8 bases, leaving 14 bases between the germline ends. This CDR3 has 12 amino acids. In germline, CDR1 is SSHAT, CDR2 FNYEAQ (reference sequence). CDR3 loop: CASTPRQLEAFF. For the CDR3, the DNA is TGTGCCAGCACCCCTAGACAGCTAGAAGCTTTCTTT.

The V gene is TRBV5-1, the J gene TRBJ1-1, with D possibly TRBD1 on 6 matching bases. Germline loops: CDR1 SGHRS, CDR2 YFSETQ. The CDR3 extends over 15 amino acids. Trimming left V 0 bases short and J 0 bases short, with 9 bases between. CDR3 loop: CASSLDRAMNTEAFF. The CDR3 coding sequence is TGCGCCAGCAGCTTGGACAGGGCGATGAACACTGAAGCTTTCTTT.

The CDR3 protein is CAWRSYNSPLHF. CDR3 DNA: TGTGCCTGGAGGTCATATAATTCACCCCTCCACTTT. The rearrangement joins TRBV30 to TRBJ1-6, with D hard to call. Trimming removed 3 bases from V and 4 bases from J, with 4 bases in between. The germline gives CDR1 GTSNPN, CDR2 SVGIG (reference sequence). The CDR3 covers 12 residues.

The V call is TRBV7-3, the J call TRBJ2-3, with 9 bases aligning to TRBD1. The CDR3 consists of 15 residues. Germline V gene sequence: CDR1 SGHTA, CDR2 FQGTGA. The ends lost 4 bases at V and 5 bases at J; junction bases unmatched: 7. The CDR3 coding sequence is TGTGCCAGCAGCTCGGGACAGGGTCTCTTAGATACGCAGTATTTT. Its protein is CASSSGQGLLDTQYF.

This clone is a singleton in its sample. The rearrangement uses TRBV2 and TRBJ2-3; D call uncertain. Looked up from germline, CDR1 is SNHLY and CDR2 is FYNNEI. Between the trimmed V and J ends, which lost 8 bases and 2 bases, there was a span of 17 bases. The CDR3 loop spans 15 amino acids. CDR3 residues: CASGNKLGHTDTQYF. DNA of the CDR3: TGTGCCAGCGGAAATAAATTGGGCCACACAGATACGCAGTATTTT. Filled out from reference TRBV2 and TRBJ2-3, the complete variable domain reads EPEVTQTPSHQVTQMGQEVILRCVPISNHLYFYWYRQILGQKVEFLVSFYNNEISEKSEIFDDQFSVERPDGSNFTLKIRSTKLEDSAMYFCASGNKLGHTDTQYFGPGTRLTVL.

CDR3 bases: TGTGCCAGCAGCTTGGCCGGCGGGGGATCAGAGACCCAGTACTTC. Residues: CASSLAGGGSETQYF. This chain joins TRBV5-4 and TRBJ2-5, with 7 bases fitting TRBD2. From germline, CDR1 is SGHNT and CDR2 YYREEE (reference sequence). This CDR3 is built from 15 residues. The V gene end was trimmed by 0 bases and the J gene end by 4 bases; junction bases not matched to a gene: 6.

The chain joins TRBV14 to TRBJ1-4, with TRBD1 matching over 8 bases. This CDR3 spans 15 amino acids. V dropped 2 bases and J dropped 10; count of bases not matched to a gene: 9. The germline V gene has CDR1 SGHDN and CDR2 FVKESK. The CDR3 region has the DNA TGTGCCAGCAGCCAATACTGGACAGGGAGGGGAAAACTGTTTTTT. Its translation is CASSQYWTGRGKLFF. Looking up the rest from reference TRBV14 and TRBJ1-4 gives the full variable domain: EAGVTQFPSHSVIEKGQTVTLRCDPISGHDNLYWYRRVMGKEIKFLLHFVKESKQDESGMPNNRFLAERTGGTYSTLKVQPAELEDSGVYFCASSQYWTGRGKLFFGSGTQLSVL.